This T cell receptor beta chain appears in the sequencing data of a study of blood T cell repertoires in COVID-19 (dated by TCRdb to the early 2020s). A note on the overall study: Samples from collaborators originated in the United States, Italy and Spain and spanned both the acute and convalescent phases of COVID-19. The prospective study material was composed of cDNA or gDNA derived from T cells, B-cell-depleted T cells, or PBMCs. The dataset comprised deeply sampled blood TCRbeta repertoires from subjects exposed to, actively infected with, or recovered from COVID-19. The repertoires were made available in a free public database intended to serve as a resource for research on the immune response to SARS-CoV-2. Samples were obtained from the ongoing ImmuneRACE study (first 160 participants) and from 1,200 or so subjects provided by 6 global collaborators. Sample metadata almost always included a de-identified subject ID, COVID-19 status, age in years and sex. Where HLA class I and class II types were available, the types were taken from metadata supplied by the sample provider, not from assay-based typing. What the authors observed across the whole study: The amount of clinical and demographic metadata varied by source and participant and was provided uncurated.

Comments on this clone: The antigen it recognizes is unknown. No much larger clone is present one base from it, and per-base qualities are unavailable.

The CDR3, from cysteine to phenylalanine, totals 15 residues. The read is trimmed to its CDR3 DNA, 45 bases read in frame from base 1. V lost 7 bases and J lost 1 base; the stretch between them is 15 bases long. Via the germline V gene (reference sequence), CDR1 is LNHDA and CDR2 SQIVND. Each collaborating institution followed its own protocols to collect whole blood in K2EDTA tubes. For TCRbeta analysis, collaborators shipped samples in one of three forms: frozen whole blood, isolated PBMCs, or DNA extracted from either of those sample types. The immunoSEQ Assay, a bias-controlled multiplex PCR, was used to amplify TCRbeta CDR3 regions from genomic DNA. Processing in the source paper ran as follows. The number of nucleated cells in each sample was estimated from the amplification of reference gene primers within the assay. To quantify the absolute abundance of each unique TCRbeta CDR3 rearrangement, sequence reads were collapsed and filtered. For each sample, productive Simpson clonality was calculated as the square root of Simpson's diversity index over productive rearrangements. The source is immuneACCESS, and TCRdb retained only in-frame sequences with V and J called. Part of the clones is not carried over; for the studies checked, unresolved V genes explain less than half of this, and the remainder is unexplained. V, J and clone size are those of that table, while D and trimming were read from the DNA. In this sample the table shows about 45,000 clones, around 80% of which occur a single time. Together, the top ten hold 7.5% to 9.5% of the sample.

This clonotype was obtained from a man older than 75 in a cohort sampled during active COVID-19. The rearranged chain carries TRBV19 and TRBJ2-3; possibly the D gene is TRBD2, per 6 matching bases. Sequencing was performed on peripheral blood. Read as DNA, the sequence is TGTGCCAGTAAGCAGGAGGGCCTAGGCACAGATACGCAGTATTTT. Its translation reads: CASKQEGLGTDTQYF. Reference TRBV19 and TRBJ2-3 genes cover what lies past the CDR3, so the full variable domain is DGGITQSPKYLFRKEGQNVTLSCEQNLNHDAMYWYRQDPGQGLRLIYYSQIVNDFQKGDIAEGYSVSREKKESFPLTVTSAQKNPTAFYLCASKQEGLGTDTQYFGPGTRLTVL.